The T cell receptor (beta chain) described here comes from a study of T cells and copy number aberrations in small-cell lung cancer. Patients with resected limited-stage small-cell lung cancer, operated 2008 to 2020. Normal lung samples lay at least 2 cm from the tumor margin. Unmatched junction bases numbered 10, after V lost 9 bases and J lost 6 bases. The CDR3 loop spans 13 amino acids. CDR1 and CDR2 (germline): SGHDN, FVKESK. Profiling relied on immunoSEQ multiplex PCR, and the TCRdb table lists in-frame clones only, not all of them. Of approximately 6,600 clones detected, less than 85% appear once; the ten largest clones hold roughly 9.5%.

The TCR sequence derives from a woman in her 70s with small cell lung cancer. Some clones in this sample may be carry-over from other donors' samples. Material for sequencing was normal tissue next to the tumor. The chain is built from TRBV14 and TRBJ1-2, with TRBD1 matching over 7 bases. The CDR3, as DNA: TGTGCCAGTAACCCCAGGGGGGGGAATGGCTACACCTTC. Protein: CASNPRGGNGYTF. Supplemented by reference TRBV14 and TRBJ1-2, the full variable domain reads EAGVTQFPSHSVIEKGQTVTLRCDPISGHDNLYWYRRVMGKEIKFLLHFVKESKQDESGMPNNRFLAERTGGTYSTLKVQPAELEDSGVYFCASNPRGGNGYTFGSGTRLTVV.